The next 9 T cell receptor beta chains were all read from a single sample in a study of blood T cell repertoires in COVID-19. Clones were read by immunoSEQ multiplex PCR, and TCRdb kept only the in-frame ones, dropping some. The table includes about 320,000 clones, 75% to 85% detected once. Sequencing was done on a sample of peripheral blood. The receptors come from a human donor in a cohort sampled during active COVID-19.

The chain joins TRBV25-1 to TRBJ1-3; maybe TRBD1 (5 bases). Germline V lookup: CDR1 MGHDK, CDR2 SYGVNS. CDR3 length: 15 amino acids. The V end lost 0 bases, the J end lost 0 bases, and 6 bases lay between the germline ends. In DNA, the CDR3 is TGTGCCAGCAGTGAATATGGGGCCTCTGGAAACACCATATATTTT. Protein product: CASSEYGASGNTIYF.

CDR3 region: CASSLSGSSQPQHF. The DNA for the CDR3 is TGTGCCAGCAGCTTGTCGGGTTCAAGTCAGCCCCAGCATTTT. This chain links TRBV5-6 with TRBJ1-5; D gene uncertain. The CDR3 is 14 amino acids. Trimming removed 1 base at V and 6 bases at J, with 11 bases between. Germline loops: CDR1 SGHDT, CDR2 YYEEEE.

The V gene is TRBV5-1, the J gene TRBJ1-4, with 8 bases that match TRBD1. Unmatched junction bases numbered 11, after V lost 4 bases and J lost 0 bases. The germline gives CDR1 SGHRS, CDR2 YFSETQ. This CDR3 is built from 18 residues. The CDR3 DNA sequence: TGCGCCAGCAGCCCCGGGACAGGCAGGACCACAACTAATGAAAAACTGTTTTTT. It codes for CASSPGTGRTTTNEKLFF.

The chain uses TRBV7-2 and TRBJ2-2; possible D gene TRBD1, 6 bases. This CDR3 spans 16 amino acids. Trimming stripped 4 bases from V and 0 bases from J, with 12 bases between. Germline assignment: CDR1 SGHTA and CDR2 FQGNSA. The CDR3 nucleotides read TGTGCCAGCAGCTCGGACAGAAACTCGAACACCGGGGAGCTGTTTTTT. It codes for CASSSDRNSNTGELFF.

The chain carries TRBV5-4 and TRBJ1-2; TRBD1 agrees at 7 bases. The germline gives CDR1 SGHNT, CDR2 YYREEE (reference sequence). There are 15 residues in the CDR3. V lost 2 bases, J lost 3 bases, and 7 bases stayed unmatched. This CDR3 reads CASSFNHQGDYGYTF. The CDR3 DNA sequence: TGTGCCAGCAGCTTTAACCATCAGGGGGACTATGGCTACACCTTC.

The chain employs TRBV12-5 and TRBJ2-2, with 9 bases matching TRBD2. The junction had 4 bases not matched to a gene; V was cut back by 5 bases and J by 0 bases. Per germline, CDR1 LGHNT and CDR2 FRNRAP. This CDR3 contains 16 residues. CDR3 nucleotide sequence: TGTGCTAGTGGTGCTAGCGGGATAACGAACACCGGGGAGCTGTTTTTT. Translation gives CASGASGITNTGELFF.

The chain is built from TRBV14 and TRBJ2-7; 8 bases align to TRBD1. CDR3 length: 13 amino acids. After removal of 3 bases from V and 7 bases from J, the junction contained 5 bases not matched to a gene. Germline V CDR1 and CDR2: SGHDN, FVKESK. The CDR3 bases are TGTGCCAGCAGCCAGCAGGGGGCGGGTGAGCAGTACTTC. It is translated as CASSQQGAGEQYF.

This chain uses TRBV6-6 with TRBJ2-7, with D possibly being TRBD2 (6 bases). This CDR3 is built from 14 residues. The germline V gene has CDR1 MNHNY and CDR2 SVGAGI (reference sequence). V was clipped by 6 bases and J by 2 bases, with 14 bases between them. CDR3 sequence (DNA): TGTGCCAGCAGGCACCGGGACTTAGCCTACGAGCAGTACTTC. It translates to CASRHRDLAYEQYF.

The V call is TRBV27, the J call TRBJ1-2, with 12 bases matching TRBD1. This CDR3 has 16 amino acids. From germline, CDR1 is MNHEY and CDR2 SMNVEV (reference sequence). Trimming took 5 bases from V and 4 from J; bases not matched to a gene: 8. The CDR3 reads CASSPGQGATFYGYTF. The CDR3 nucleotides read TGTGCCAGCAGTCCGGGACAGGGGGCGACTTTCTATGGCTACACCTTC.